This is a list of T cell receptor beta chains from one sample in a study of identical twins. MiXCR, run by TCRdb on the 5' RACE reads, gives a single entry per CDR3 protein. Of approximately 1.8 million distinct CDR3 sequences listed, 25% to 35% are singletons. Sequencing input: cord blood. The receptor source for this set is a newborn girl in good health. CDR3s include the opening cysteine and the closing phenylalanine or tryptophan. D genes are given only for firm matches. Clone size is given for some rows only: seen once, a few or many times, or a class if the clone is expanded.

CDR3: CASGVGTSGGRDTQYF; DNA: TGTGCCAGCGGCGTCGGGACTAGCGGGGGTCGAGATACGCAGTATTTT; V: TRBV9; size: once; D: TRBD2; J: TRBJ2-3
CDR3: CASSLGARGSNEKLFF; DNA: TGTGCCAGCAGCTTAGGCGCTAGGGGTAGTAATGAAAAACTGTTTTTT; V: TRBV7-2; size: few; D: .; J: TRBJ1-4
CDR3: CASSLALDRITYNEQYF; DNA: TGCGCCAGCAGCCTAGCTCTTGACAGGATTACCTACAATGAGCAGTACTTC; V: TRBV5-1; size: .; D: .; J: TRBJ2-7
CDR3: CSAGTRLDNEQFF; DNA: TGCAGCGCCGGGACCCGATTAGACAATGAGCAGTTCTTC; V: TRBV29-1; size: many; D: .; J: TRBJ2-1
CDR3: CASSTTGPGEQFF; DNA: TGTGCCAGCAGCACGACGGGGCCTGGTGAGCAGTTCTTC; V: TRBV11-3; size: once; D: .; J: TRBJ2-1
CDR3: CASSEQGASYNEQFF; DNA: TGTGCCAGCAGTGAACAGGGGGCCTCCTACAATGAGCAGTTCTTC; V: TRBV6-1; size: .; D: TRBD1; J: TRBJ2-1
CDR3: CASTLRQGGTDTQYF; DNA: TGTGCCAGCACCCTTCGCCAGGGAGGCACAGATACGCAGTATTTT; V: TRBV28; size: many; D: .; J: TRBJ2-3
CDR3: CASRHPGQGVGEQYF; DNA: TGTGCCAGCAGACATCCGGGACAGGGGGTAGGGGAGCAGTACTTC; V: TRBV2; size: .; D: TRBD1; J: TRBJ2-5
CDR3: CASSLSFHEQFF; DNA: TGTGCCAGCAGCTTATCTTTCCATGAGCAGTTCTTC; V: TRBV7-9; size: many; D: .; J: TRBJ2-1
CDR3: CASRKGQGGYGYTF; DNA: TGTGCCAGCAGGAAAGGACAGGGCGGCTATGGCTACACCTTC; V: TRBV2; size: few; D: TRBD1; J: TRBJ1-2
CDR3: CASSEARAGGPYNEQFF; DNA: TGTGCCAGCAGTGAAGCTAGGGCAGGGGGCCCCTACAATGAGCAGTTCTTC; V: TRBV2; size: few; D: TRBD1; J: TRBJ2-1
CDR3: CSGGGLGYGYTF; DNA: TGCAGCGGGGGGGGATTGGGCTATGGCTACACCTTC; V: TRBV29-1; size: few; D: .; J: TRBJ1-2
CDR3: CASSVGLAGGRSEQFF; DNA: TGTGCCAGCAGCGTAGGACTAGCGGGGGGTCGTAGTGAGCAGTTCTTC; V: TRBV9; size: .; D: TRBD2; J: TRBJ2-1
CDR3: CASGPGGGPDTQYF; DNA: TGTGCTAGTGGTCCCGGAGGAGGCCCAGATACGCAGTATTTT; V: TRBV12-5; size: .; D: .; J: TRBJ2-3
CDR3: CASSLFPLQYF; DNA: TGTGCCAGCAGCTTATTCCCCCTACAGTATTTT; V: TRBV7-2; size: many; D: .; J: TRBJ2-3
CDR3: CASSYVVAGETPTGELFF; DNA: TGTGCCAGCAGTTACGTGGTAGCGGGAGAGACCCCCACCGGGGAGCTGTTTTTT; V: TRBV6-5; size: .; D: TRBD2; J: TRBJ2-2
CDR3: CASSQVRSTGAISYEQYF; DNA: TGCGCCAGCAGCCAAGTCCGATCGACAGGGGCGATTTCTTACGAGCAGTACTTC; V: TRBV4-1; size: .; D: TRBD1; J: TRBJ2-7
CDR3: CASSPRRLGQPQHF; DNA: TGTGCCAGTAGTCCCCGTAGATTAGGTCAGCCCCAGCATTTT; V: TRBV19; size: .; D: .; J: TRBJ1-5
CDR3: CASRWTGDEQFF; DNA: TGTGCCAGCAGATGGACTGGGGATGAGCAGTTCTTC; V: TRBV28; size: .; D: .; J: TRBJ2-1
CDR3: CASSPSGSLYEQYF; DNA: TGCGCCAGCAGCCCCTCGGGGTCCTTGTACGAGCAGTACTTC; V: TRBV4-1; size: many; D: .; J: TRBJ2-7
CDR3: CASSQFSGTSGLAEQYF; DNA: TGCGCCAGCAGCCAATTTAGCGGGACTAGCGGCTTGGCTGAGCAGTACTTC; V: TRBV4-1; size: .; D: TRBD2; J: TRBJ2-5
CDR3: CASSQDRRDRSYGYTF; DNA: TGTGCCAGCAGCCAAGATCGGCGGGACCGATCCTATGGCTACACCTTC; V: TRBV3-1; size: many; D: .; J: TRBJ1-2
CDR3: CASSLKRFRLAGVVGELFF; DNA: TGTGCCAGCAGCTTAAAGAGGTTCCGACTAGCGGGCGTTGTCGGGGAGCTGTTTTTT; V: TRBV5-6; size: few; D: TRBD2; J: TRBJ2-2
CDR3: CASRPSRANYGYTF; DNA: TGTGCCAGTAGACCTTCGAGAGCTAACTATGGCTACACCTTC; V: TRBV27; size: few; D: .; J: TRBJ1-2
CDR3: CASSFVVAGGNEQFF; DNA: TGTGCCAGCAGTTTTGTGGTAGCGGGAGGGAATGAGCAGTTCTTC; V: TRBV12-3/TRBV12-4; size: .; D: TRBD2; J: TRBJ2-1
CDR3: CASSLEVLAGAYNEQFF; DNA: TGTGCCAGCAGCTTAGAGGTCCTAGCGGGGGCTTACAATGAGCAGTTCTTC; V: TRBV11-2; size: .; D: TRBD2; J: TRBJ2-1
CDR3: CASSLEKTTDTQYF; DNA: TGTGCCAGCAGTTTAGAGAAGACCACAGATACGCAGTATTTT; V: TRBV12-3/TRBV12-4; size: many; D: .; J: TRBJ2-3
CDR3: CAWSVIGTGEGYTF; DNA: TGTGCCTGGAGTGTTATAGGGACAGGGGAAGGCTACACCTTC; V: TRBV30; size: .; D: TRBD1; J: TRBJ1-2
CDR3: CASSQFSGRYTDTQYF; DNA: TGTGCCAGCAGCCAATTTAGCGGGAGGTACACAGATACGCAGTATTTT; V: TRBV4-2; size: .; D: TRBD2; J: TRBJ2-3
CDR3: CASSQDRVAGGYNEQYF; DNA: TGCGCCAGCAGCCAAGATCGGGTAGCGGGAGGCTACAATGAGCAGTACTTC; V: TRBV4-1; size: .; D: TRBD2; J: TRBJ2-7
CDR3: CASSLRASGGLYNEQFF; DNA: TGTGCCAGCAGTTTAAGGGCTAGCGGGGGGCTCTACAATGAGCAGTTCTTC; V: TRBV12-3/TRBV12-4; size: .; D: TRBD2; J: TRBJ2-1
CDR3: CSVEDTAGPQFF; DNA: TGCAGCGTTGAAGATACGGCGGGACCGCAGTTCTTC; V: TRBV29-1; size: .; D: .; J: TRBJ2-1
CDR3: CATSDWSDTGELFF; DNA: TGTGCCACCAGTGATTGGAGCGATACCGGGGAGCTGTTTTTT; V: TRBV24-1; size: .; D: .; J: TRBJ2-2
CDR3: CSAREATVPETQYF; DNA: TGCAGTGCTAGAGAGGCAACCGTCCCAGAGACCCAGTACTTC; V: TRBV20-1; size: .; D: .; J: TRBJ2-5
CDR3: CASREQGKGNQPQHF; DNA: TGTGCCAGCAGAGAACAGGGGAAAGGCAATCAGCCCCAGCATTTT; V: TRBV28; size: .; D: TRBD1; J: TRBJ1-5
CDR3: CSARAPGGGYTF; DNA: TGCAGTGCTAGAGCCCCAGGGGGTGGCTACACCTTC; V: TRBV20-1; size: .; D: TRBD1; J: TRBJ1-2
CDR3: CASSLADLRTQYF; DNA: TGTGCCAGCAGCCTAGCGGATTTACGGACGCAGTATTTT; V: TRBV5-6; size: few; D: TRBD2; J: TRBJ2-3
CDR3: CASSERQGGSEAFF; DNA: TGTGCCAGCAGTGAAAGGCAGGGGGGGTCTGAAGCTTTCTTT; V: TRBV2; size: few; D: TRBD1; J: TRBJ1-1
CDR3: CASSVARRTGETQYF; DNA: TGTGCCAGCAGCGTAGCTCGACGTACGGGGGAGACCCAGTACTTC; V: TRBV9; size: .; D: .; J: TRBJ2-5
CDR3: CASPPVGVTDTQYF; DNA: TGTGCCAGCCCCCCCGTGGGGGTCACAGATACGCAGTATTTT; V: TRBV28; size: few; D: .; J: TRBJ2-3
CDR3: CASSPFQGAGQPQHF; DNA: TGTGCCAGCAGTCCATTTCAGGGGGCAGGACAGCCCCAGCATTTT; V: TRBV12-3/TRBV12-4; size: .; D: TRBD1; J: TRBJ1-5
CDR3: CASTTTRVRDEQFF; DNA: TGTGCCAGCACCACGACTCGGGTACGGGATGAGCAGTTCTTC; V: TRBV7-2; size: .; D: .; J: TRBJ2-1
CDR3: CASSSGLRLGEQFF; DNA: TGTGCCAGCAGTTCGGGACTGCGGCTGGGTGAGCAGTTCTTC; V: TRBV12-3/TRBV12-4; size: .; D: .; J: TRBJ2-1
CDR3: CSARDLYAGAPKSETQYF; DNA: TGCAGTGCTAGAGATCTCTACGCCGGGGCCCCAAAATCAGAGACCCAGTACTTC; V: TRBV20-1; size: .; D: .; J: TRBJ2-5
CDR3: CATEDRAVYGYTF; DNA: TGTGCCACCGAGGACAGGGCGGTCTATGGCTACACCTTC; V: TRBV10-3; size: .; D: TRBD1; J: TRBJ1-2
CDR3: CASSSGRRYEQYF; DNA: TGTGCCAGCAGTTCGGGACGGAGGTACGAGCAGTACTTC; V: TRBV27; size: few; D: .; J: TRBJ2-7
CDR3: CASSEAGGTSTDTQYF; DNA: TGTGCCAGCAGTGAAGCGGGGGGAACTAGCACAGATACGCAGTATTTT; V: TRBV6-1; size: .; D: .; J: TRBJ2-3
CDR3: CASNRKGLLYRARSGELFF; DNA: TGTGCCAGCAATAGAAAGGGCCTTTTATACCGGGCCCGGTCCGGGGAGCTGTTTTTT; V: TRBV6-1; size: .; D: .; J: TRBJ2-2
CDR3: CASSLGLAANSYEQFF; DNA: TGTGCCAGCAGCTTAGGACTAGCGGCAAATTCCTACGAGCAGTTCTTC; V: TRBV7-9; size: once; D: TRBD2; J: TRBJ2-1
CDR3: CNARMGSGSSYEQYF; DNA: TGCAATGCTAGAATGGGTAGCGGGAGCTCCTACGAGCAGTACTTC; V: TRBV20-1; size: .; D: TRBD2; J: TRBJ2-7
CDR3: CASSQIAGYNEQFF; DNA: TGTGCCAGCAGCCAAATAGCGGGCTACAATGAGCAGTTCTTC; V: TRBV14; size: .; D: TRBD2; J: TRBJ2-1
CDR3: CASAPLTISNYGYTF; DNA: TGTGCCAGCGCACCGCTTACGATCTCTAACTATGGCTACACCTTC; V: TRBV7-9; size: .; D: .; J: TRBJ1-2
CDR3: CASSQDPGTSGETQYF; DNA: TGCGCCAGCAGCCAAGATCCCGGGACTAGCGGAGAGACCCAGTACTTC; V: TRBV4-1; size: .; D: TRBD2; J: TRBJ2-5
CDR3: CASSYSILLGGEQFF; DNA: TGTGCCAGCAGTTACTCGATACTACTAGGGGGTGAGCAGTTCTTC; V: TRBV6-6; size: many; D: .; J: TRBJ2-1